The rows below give T cell receptor beta chains drawn from one sample of a study of glioma-infiltrating T cells. From the multiplex PCR reads, TCRdb called clonotypes with MiXCR, one entry per CDR3 protein. Of some 150,000 distinct CDR3 sequences listed, roughly two fifths were seen once; the top ten hold over 15%. Sequenced input: glioma tissue, nonneoplastic brain tissue, or PBMCs (not recorded which). Receptors originate from a human donor with low-grade glioma or glioblastoma, undergoing nonglioma brain surgery, or in good health (not recorded which). Both conserved end residues are part of each CDR3. Each record gives: clone size, V gene, J gene, D gene, CDR3 DNA, CDR3 protein. A D gene is named only where the DNA matches it firmly. The size field is filled for only some rows; it gives once, few, many or a size class.

clone_size: few; v_call: TRBV2; j_call: TRBJ1-2; d_call: -; cdr3_nt: TGTGCCAGCAGTGAAGCGTTTTCAGGATATGGCTACACCTTC; cdr3_aa: CASSEAFSGYGYTF
clone_size: many; v_call: TRBV28; j_call: TRBJ2-1; d_call: -; cdr3_nt: TGTGCCAGCAGTTTAGACAATGAGCAGTTCTTC; cdr3_aa: CASSLDNEQFF
clone_size: -; v_call: TRBV5-1; j_call: TRBJ1-2; d_call: TRBD1; cdr3_nt: TGCGCCAGCAGCGAGACAGGGGGCGAAGCCTATGGCTACACCTTC; cdr3_aa: CASSETGGEAYGYTF
clone_size: -; v_call: TRBV7-3; j_call: TRBJ1-2; d_call: -; cdr3_nt: TGTGCCAGCAGCCCCCAGGCGGGAGCTAACTATGGCTACACCTTC; cdr3_aa: CASSPQAGANYGYTF
clone_size: -; v_call: TRBV6-5; j_call: TRBJ2-7; d_call: TRBD1; cdr3_nt: TGTGCCAGCACCCGACAGGGATTCTACGAGCAGTACTTC; cdr3_aa: CASTRQGFYEQYF
clone_size: few; v_call: TRBV27; j_call: TRBJ1-5; d_call: -; cdr3_nt: TGTGCCAGCAGTTTAAGCAGGGGAGATCAGCCCCAGCATTTT; cdr3_aa: CASSLSRGDQPQHF
clone_size: -; v_call: TRBV20-1; j_call: TRBJ2-5; d_call: -; cdr3_nt: TGCAGTGCTAGAGCACCCGCCGGGGTGACCCAAGAGACCCAGTACTTC; cdr3_aa: CSARAPAGVTQETQYF
clone_size: few; v_call: TRBV10-3; j_call: TRBJ1-3; d_call: -; cdr3_nt: TGTGCCATCAGTGAACAGGCTGGAAACACCATATATTTT; cdr3_aa: CAISEQAGNTIYF
clone_size: -; v_call: TRBV20-1; j_call: TRBJ2-3; d_call: -; cdr3_nt: TGCAGTGCTCCTAGGGCGGCAGATACGCAGTATTTT; cdr3_aa: CSAPRAADTQYF
clone_size: few; v_call: TRBV6-1; j_call: TRBJ2-7; d_call: TRBD2; cdr3_nt: TGTGCCAGCCGGACCTGGACTAGCGGGAGAGGAGGCGAGCAGTACTTC; cdr3_aa: CASRTWTSGRGGEQYF
clone_size: few; v_call: TRBV7-9; j_call: TRBJ2-1; d_call: -; cdr3_nt: TGTGCCAGCAGCTTAGAGATGGGAAAAGAGCAGTTCTTC; cdr3_aa: CASSLEMGKEQFF
clone_size: -; v_call: TRBV20-1; j_call: TRBJ1-2; d_call: TRBD1; cdr3_nt: TGCAGTGCTAGAGTCGTTGGACAGGGTCACTATGGCTACACCTTC; cdr3_aa: CSARVVGQGHYGYTF
clone_size: few; v_call: TRBV10-3; j_call: TRBJ1-6; d_call: TRBD1; cdr3_nt: TGTGCCATCAGTCTTGGACAGGGGGACTCACCCCTCCACTTT; cdr3_aa: CAISLGQGDSPLHF
clone_size: once; v_call: TRBV6-2/TRBV6-3; j_call: TRBJ1-6; d_call: TRBD1; cdr3_nt: TGTGCCAGCGGGTTGACAGGGGCCTATTCACCCCTCCACTTT; cdr3_aa: CASGLTGAYSPLHF
clone_size: few; v_call: TRBV10-3; j_call: TRBJ2-3; d_call: TRBD1; cdr3_nt: TGTGCCATCAGGCCGGACAGGTCCGCAGATACGCAGTATTTT; cdr3_aa: CAIRPDRSADTQYF
clone_size: -; v_call: TRBV6-2/TRBV6-3; j_call: TRBJ1-2; d_call: TRBD1; cdr3_nt: TGTGCCAGCAGCTGGACAGGACCTACCTATGGCTACACCTTC; cdr3_aa: CASSWTGPTYGYTF
clone_size: few; v_call: TRBV20-1; j_call: TRBJ2-7; d_call: -; cdr3_nt: TGCAGTGCTAGAGCCAGGGTAACCTACGAGCAGTACTTC; cdr3_aa: CSARARVTYEQYF
clone_size: -; v_call: TRBV15; j_call: TRBJ1-1; d_call: -; cdr3_nt: TGTGCCACCAGCAGTACAGGGTACACTGAAGCTTTCTTT; cdr3_aa: CATSSTGYTEAFF
clone_size: -; v_call: TRBV7-2; j_call: TRBJ1-5; d_call: -; cdr3_nt: TGTGCCAGCAGCTTAGAATCAGGGACTGGCCAGCCCCAGCATTTT; cdr3_aa: CASSLESGTGQPQHF
clone_size: few; v_call: TRBV6-6; j_call: TRBJ2-3; d_call: -; cdr3_nt: TGTGCCAGCAGTTACGCCCAGGTCAGGGGATCTCCAGATACGCAGTATTTT; cdr3_aa: CASSYAQVRGSPDTQYF
clone_size: few; v_call: TRBV6-6; j_call: TRBJ2-1; d_call: -; cdr3_nt: TGTGCCAGCAGTTACTCGATGCGGAGGGTTTCCTACAATGAGCAGTTCTTC; cdr3_aa: CASSYSMRRVSYNEQFF
clone_size: once; v_call: TRBV18; j_call: TRBJ2-1; d_call: TRBD2; cdr3_nt: TGTGCCAGCTCACCGGCCCAGCGGGGGAGCTCCTACAATGAGCAGTTCTTC; cdr3_aa: CASSPAQRGSSYNEQFF
clone_size: few; v_call: TRBV7-8; j_call: TRBJ1-1; d_call: -; cdr3_nt: TGTGCCAGCAGCTACAGGGAAGGGCGGCCGAACACTGAAGCTTTCTTT; cdr3_aa: CASSYREGRPNTEAFF
clone_size: -; v_call: TRBV4-1; j_call: TRBJ2-1; d_call: TRBD2; cdr3_nt: TGCGCCAGCAGCCAAGGGGTAGCGGGGGGGAATGAGCAGTTCTTC; cdr3_aa: CASSQGVAGGNEQFF
clone_size: -; v_call: TRBV4-1; j_call: TRBJ2-7; d_call: -; cdr3_nt: TGCGCCAGCAGCCAAGACGCACAGGGGGGGTACGAGCAGTACTTC; cdr3_aa: CASSQDAQGGYEQYF
clone_size: -; v_call: TRBV6-2/TRBV6-3; j_call: TRBJ1-1; d_call: -; cdr3_nt: TGTGCCATCAGTTCTCGGACAGAGACTGCCACTGAAGCTTTCTTT; cdr3_aa: CAISSRTETATEAFF
clone_size: -; v_call: TRBV7-2; j_call: TRBJ2-1; d_call: TRBD2; cdr3_nt: TGTGCCAGCAGCTTATCCCAATTAGCGGGAGGGCAGTTCTTC; cdr3_aa: CASSLSQLAGGQFF
clone_size: few; v_call: TRBV7-2; j_call: TRBJ2-3; d_call: -; cdr3_nt: TGTGCCAGCAGCTTACCGGACAGCGCAACGCAGTATTTT; cdr3_aa: CASSLPDSATQYF